This passage covers 18 T cell receptor beta chains from one sample sequenced in a study of CD8 T cells in ankylosing spondylitis. TCRdb passed the 5' RACE reads through MiXCR, listing each CDR3 protein once. The sample has about 160,000 distinct CDR3 sequences, under 45% seen once; the top ten hold approximately 14%. Sequencing was done on a sample of synovial fluid, either unsorted or a sorted T cell fraction (not recorded which). The receptors were gathered from a male donor with ankylosing spondylitis.

The table lists this clonotype with many counts. The rearrangement joins TRBV28 to TRBJ2-1; 9 nucleotides match TRBD2. In germline, CDR1 is MDHEN, CDR2 SYDVKM. This CDR3 spans 17 amino acids. V shed 5 bases and J 4 bases; nucleotides not matched to a gene: 12. The CDR3 sequence is CASSPKRTREGYNEQFF. The CDR3 DNA reads as TGTGCCAGCAGTCCAAAGAGAACGCGGGAGGGGTACAATGAGCAGTTCTTC.

This clonotype came up a few times. J is TRBJ2-3 and V is TRBV3-1, with 7 bases identical to TRBD2. The V segment lost 3 bases and the J segment 2 bases; nucleotides outside the gene matches: 11. In germline, CDR1 is LGHDT, CDR2 YNNKEL (reference sequence). The CDR3 runs to 17 residues. CDR3 nucleotide sequence: TGTGCCAGCAGCCAGGTCTTAGCGGGTACGTCCACAGATACGCAGTATTTT. This encodes CASSQVLAGTSTDTQYF.

This clonotype was counted at least ten times. This chain joins TRBV6-2 or TRBV6-3 and TRBJ2-1; no clear D gene. The CDR3 contains 12 residues. The germline CDR1 and CDR2 sequences are MNHEY and SVGEGT. V was cut by 3 bases and J by 7 bases, with 7 bases left in between. CDR3 bases: TGTGCCAGCAGTTATCTGGGTAATGAGCAGTTCTTC. This sequence encodes CASSYLGNEQFF.

J is TRBJ2-1 and V is TRBV7-9, with 7 nucleotides matching TRBD1. J was trimmed by 11 bases and V by 5 bases; bases with no gene match: 9. Germline V gene data show CDR1 as SEHNR and CDR2 as FQNEAQ (reference sequence). CDR3 length: 13 amino acids. CDR3 sequence: CASSLRTGPKQFF. In DNA, the CDR3 is TGTGCCAGCAGCCTACGGACAGGACCAAAGCAGTTCTTC.

The rearrangement uses TRBV15 and TRBJ2-7; TRBD1 matches 9 bases. With 3 bases clipped from V and 5 bases from J, the junction kept 11 bases outside the gene matches. This CDR3 spans 16 amino acids. In germline, CDR1 is LNHNV, CDR2 YYDKDF (reference sequence). The CDR3 region is CATSRGETGGFDEQYF. The CDR3 DNA follows: TGTGCCACCAGCAGGGGGGAGACAGGGGGGTTCGACGAGCAGTACTTC.

The gene calls are TRBV5-5 and TRBJ2-5; 7 positions match TRBD1. CDR3 length: 17 amino acids. The germline gives CDR1 SGHKS, CDR2 YYEKEE (reference sequence). J was trimmed by 2 bases and V by 4 bases; bases with no gene match: 14. CDR3 in amino acids: CASSPKNHRDSQETQYF. In nucleotides, the CDR3 is TGTGCCAGCAGCCCGAAGAACCACCGGGACAGTCAAGAGACCCAGTACTTC.

This chain uses TRBV6-1 with TRBJ1-5; D unclear. Trimming took off 6 bases at V and 0 bases at J, with 12 bases between the two ends. Germline assignment: CDR1 MNHNS and CDR2 SASEGT. CDR3 length: 15 amino acids. Written as DNA, the CDR3 is TGTGCCAGCAGGGTGACACCTAATAGCAATCAGCCCCAGCATTTT. This translates into CASRVTPNSNQPQHF.

The J gene is TRBJ2-3, the V gene TRBV5-6, with unresolved D. The germline CDR1 and CDR2 sequences are SGHDT and YYEEEE. Trimming took off 2 bases at V and 6 bases at J, with 13 bases between the two ends. The CDR3 totals 14 residues. CDR3 in DNA: TGTGCCAGCAGCTTAGGCCAGTCGAGGGATACGCAGTATTTT. Translation: CASSLGQSRDTQYF.

This clonotype was seen a few times. The chain has TRBV20-1 and TRBJ1-2; D not resolved. Germline V gene sequence: CDR1 DFQATT, CDR2 SNEGSKA (reference sequence). Trimming pared 6 bases from V and 2 bases from J, leaving 13 bases between. This CDR3 has 13 residues. In nucleotides, the CDR3 is TGCAGTGCCAGCGACATAGACAACTATGGCTACACCTTC. It codes for CSASDIDNYGYTF.

V usage is TRBV6-4 and J usage is TRBJ2-3; D is perhaps TRBD2 (5 bases). Germline V gives CDR1 MRHNA, CDR2 SNTAGT. V shed 10 bases and J shed 2 bases, with 13 bases lying between them. The CDR3 loop spans 13 amino acids. CDR3 region: CATSGGDTDTQYF. The CDR3 DNA reads as TGTGCCACCAGCGGAGGAGACACAGATACGCAGTATTTT.

The table lists this clonotype with a few counts. This chain uses TRBV12-3 or TRBV12-4 with TRBJ1-5, with D perhaps TRBD1 (5 bases). Trimming left V 3 bases short and J 7 bases short, with 13 bases between. This CDR3 has 14 residues. The CDR3 loop is CASSLGRDEQPQHF. Written as DNA, the CDR3 is TGTGCCAGCAGTTTGGGCAGGGACGAGCAGCCCCAGCATTTT.

This sequence joins TRBV27 and TRBJ2-7; D is tentatively TRBD1 or TRBD2 (5 bases each). The CDR3 is made up of 15 amino acids. CDR1 is MNHEY, CDR2 SMNVEV, per germline (reference sequence). The V and J ends lost 1 base and 4 bases respectively, with 14 bases between them. In DNA form, the CDR3 reads TGTGCCAGCAGTTTATTCAGGGAGAAGGAGTACGAGCAGTACTTC. This gives the protein CASSLFREKEYEQYF.

The chain joins TRBV10-3 to TRBJ1-5; possibly TRBD1 for D (5 bases). CDR3 length equals 16 residues. Trimming removed 0 bases at V and 4 bases at J, with 13 bases between. The germline CDR1 and CDR2 sequences are ENHRY and SYGVKD. The CDR3 DNA reads as TGTGCCATCAGTGAGTCCCAGGGACTGAGGAATCAGCCCCAGCATTTT. Protein: CAISESQGLRNQPQHF.

The rearrangement links TRBV12-3 or TRBV12-4 to TRBJ1-2; D not resolved. The length of the CDR3 is 13 residues. V was pared by 6 bases and J by 3 bases, with 11 bases between. The DNA of the CDR3 is TGTGCCAGCAGCGCCCCGGCCCACTATGGCTACACCTTC. Translation gives CASSAPAHYGYTF.

The gene calls are TRBV20-1 and TRBJ1-6; D uncertain. The V gene's germline CDR1 is DFQATT and CDR2 SNEGSKA (reference sequence). V dropped 3 bases and J dropped 12 bases, with 18 bases sitting between them. This CDR3 spans 14 amino acids. CDR3 sequence: CSASGLYTPIPLHF. In DNA form, the CDR3 reads TGCAGTGCTAGCGGACTTTACACACCAATACCCCTCCACTTT.

V is TRBV18 and J is TRBJ1-2; D is possibly TRBD1 (5 bases). Germline V gene sequence: CDR1 KGHSH, CDR2 LQKENI. The CDR3 covers 16 residues. V was pared by 1 base and J by 6 bases, with 18 bases between. The CDR3 loop is CASSPRPPGPINGYTF. CDR3 DNA: TGTGCCAGCTCACCACGGCCCCCGGGACCCATAAATGGCTACACCTTC.

The CDR3 DNA reads TGTGCCAGCAGCTTGGGCGACGTACTAGCGGAGTTCCCCGAGACCCAGTACTTC. It is translated as CASSLGDVLAEFPETQYF. The chain is built from TRBV7-6 and TRBJ2-5; 8 bases match TRBD2. J gave up 5 bases and V 3 bases, and 17 bases lay outside the gene matches. Germline-derived CDR1 and CDR2 are SGHVS and FNYEAQ. This CDR3 is 18 amino acids long.

The chain employs TRBV12-3 or TRBV12-4 and TRBJ2-7, with D possibly being TRBD1 or TRBD2 (5 bases each). The CDR3 totals 15 residues. Trimming left V 5 bases short and J 2 bases short, with 16 bases between. Here the CDR3 DNA reads TGTGCCAGCAGTCCCCACCGGGACGGTGCCTACGAGCAGTACTTC. This translates into CASSPHRDGAYEQYF.